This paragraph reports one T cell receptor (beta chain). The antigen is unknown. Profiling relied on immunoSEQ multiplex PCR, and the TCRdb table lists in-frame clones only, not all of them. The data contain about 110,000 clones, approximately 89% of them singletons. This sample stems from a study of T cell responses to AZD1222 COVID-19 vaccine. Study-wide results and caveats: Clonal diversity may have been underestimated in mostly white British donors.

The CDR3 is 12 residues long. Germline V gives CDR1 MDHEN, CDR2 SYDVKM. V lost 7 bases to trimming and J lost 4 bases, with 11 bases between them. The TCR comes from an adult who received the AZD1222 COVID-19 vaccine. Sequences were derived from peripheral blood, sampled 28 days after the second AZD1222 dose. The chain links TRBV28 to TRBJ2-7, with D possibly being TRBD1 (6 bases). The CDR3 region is CASTPQGYEQYF. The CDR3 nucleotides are TGTGCCAGCACCCCACAGGGTTACGAGCAGTACTTC. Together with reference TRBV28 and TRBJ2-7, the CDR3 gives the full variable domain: DVKVTQSSRYLVKRTGEKVFLECVQDMDHENMFWYRQDPGLGLRLIYFSYDVKMKEKGDIPEGYSVSREKKERFSLILESASTNQTSMYLCASTPQGYEQYFGPGTRLTVT.